The rows below give T cell receptor beta chains drawn from one sample of a study of shared clonotypes between healthy human individuals. Only in-frame clones appear in the TCRdb table, and some are missing; sequencing was by immunoSEQ multiplex PCR. The sample records over 2 million clones, 85% to 95% being singletons. The specimen sequenced was naive CD4+ T cells from PBMCs. Receptors were obtained from a man aged 18 to 30 in good health. Some clones in this sample may be carry-over from other donors' samples. Each CDR3 is given with its conserved first and last residue. A D gene is named only where the DNA matches it firmly. Only some rows state a clone size, as once, few, many or a class for expanded clones.

>TRBJ1-3|TRBD1|TRBV28|NA
CASRDLLDRASSGNTIYF
TGTGCCAGCAGGGACCTTTTAGACAGGGCTAGCTCTGGAAACACCATATATTTT
>TRBJ2-3|TRBD2|TRBV19|NA
CASSAPAWPAGSADTQYF
TGTGCCAGTAGTGCTCCAGCTTGGCCAGCGGGGAGCGCAGATACGCAGTATTTT
>TRBJ1-4|NA|TRBV7-8|NA
CASSRSREKLFF
TGTGCCAGCAGCCGCTCCCGGGAAAAACTGTTTTTT
>TRBJ2-1|NA|TRBV7-9|NA
CASSLGGRSSYNEQFF
TGTGCCAGCAGCTTAGGCGGCAGAAGCTCCTACAATGAGCAGTTCTTC
>TRBJ2-1|NA|TRBV5-4|NA
CASSFQAGNYEQFF
TGTGCCAGCAGCTTTCAAGCGGGTAACTATGAGCAGTTCTTC
>TRBJ1-5|NA|TRBV15|NA
CATSRDQGRGNQPQHF
TGTGCCACCAGCAGAGATCAGGGGCGCGGCAATCAGCCCCAGCATTTT
>TRBJ1-1|NA|TRBV30|few
CAWSRPGAEAFF
TGTGCCTGGAGTCGTCCCGGGGCTGAAGCTTTCTTT
>TRBJ2-6|TRBD2|TRBV10-3|NA
CAIRPGLALSSGANVLTF
TGTGCCATCCGACCGGGACTAGCGCTAAGCTCTGGGGCCAACGTCCTGACTTTC
>TRBJ1-3|TRBD1|TRBV5-1|NA
CASSLTGTGSNTIYF
TGCGCCAGCAGCTTGACCGGGACAGGCTCAAACACCATATATTTT
>TRBJ1-5|NA|TRBV6-1|NA
CASSEFLVGIQPQHF
TGTGCCAGCAGTGAATTTTTAGTAGGAATCCAGCCCCAGCATTTT
>TRBJ2-6|TRBD1|TRBV28|NA
CASSPRGYSSGANVLTF
TGTGCCAGCAGCCCCAGGGGGTACAGCTCTGGGGCCAACGTCCTGACTTTC
>TRBJ1-2|NA|TRBV28|NA
CASSILGTANYGYTF
TGTGCCAGCAGTATACTCGGGACGGCCAACTATGGCTACACCTTC
>TRBJ1-3|NA|TRBV5-1|NA
CASSQQGSSGNTIYF
TGCGCCAGCAGCCAACAGGGTTCCTCTGGAAACACCATATATTTT
>TRBJ1-5|NA|TRBV27|NA
CASSTDSGPQPQHF
TGTGCCAGCAGTACTGATTCGGGGCCTCAGCCCCAGCATTTT
>TRBJ2-3|NA|TRBV9|NA
CASSRDGHSSTDTQYF
TGTGCCAGCAGCAGAGACGGACACTCTAGCACAGATACGCAGTATTTT
>TRBJ2-3|TRBD2|TRBV19|NA
CASSPPGLAGSHTQYF
TGTGCCAGTAGTCCACCGGGACTAGCGGGCTCACATACGCAGTATTTT
>TRBJ1-3|NA|TRBV9|few
CASSVASRQSSGNTIYF
TGTGCCAGCAGCGTAGCTTCAAGACAGTCCTCTGGAAACACCATATATTTT
>TRBJ2-6|TRBD2|TRBV5-1|NA
CASSLAAGGPGANVLTF
TGCGCCAGCAGCTTGGCAGCGGGAGGGCCTGGGGCCAACGTCCTGACTTTC
>TRBJ1-2|NA|TRBV7-9|NA
CASSSMSGYTF
TGTGCCAGCAGCTCCATGAGTGGCTACACCTTC
>TRBJ2-2|TRBD2|TRBV2|NA
CASRTASGPKYTGELFF
TGTGCCAGCAGGACGGCTAGCGGGCCCAAGTACACCGGGGAGCTGTTTTTT
>TRBJ2-7|TRBD1|TRBV7-2|NA
CASRRGQGQTYEQYF
TGTGCCAGCAGACGCGGACAGGGGCAGACCTACGAGCAGTACTTC
>TRBJ2-7|NA|TRBV21-1|NA
CASSRTGEEGF
TGTGCCAGCAGCAGGACCGGGGAGGAGGGCTTC
>TRBJ1-1|NA|TRBV7-2|NA
CASSFLSGTYMNTEAFF
TGTGCCAGCAGCTTCCTTTCCGGGACATATATGAACACTGAAGCTTTCTTT
>TRBJ2-1|TRBD2|TRBV7-8|NA
CASSSSGSRYNEQFF
TGTGCCAGCAGCTCAAGCGGGAGTAGGTACAATGAGCAGTTCTTC
>TRBJ1-1|TRBD1|TRBV18|NA
CASSPTGASTEAFF
TGTGCCAGCTCACCAACAGGGGCGAGCACTGAAGCTTTCTTT
>TRBJ1-3|NA|TRBV28|once
CASRDFGNTIYF
TGTGCCAGCAGGGATTTTGGAAACACCATATATTTT
>TRBJ1-2|TRBD1|TRBV20-1|few
CSADRVGYTF
TGCAGTGCGGACAGGGTCGGCTACACCTTC
>TRBJ2-1|NA|TRBV12-1|NA
CATPGRRRAKQFF
TGTGCCACCCCGGGCCGAAGAAGGGCTAAGCAGTTCTTC